This is a list of T cell receptor beta chains from one sample in a study of blood T cells in healthy people across ages. One entry per CDR3 protein results from TCRdb running MiXCR on the 5' RACE reads. Here the sample spans more than 750,000 distinct CDR3 sequences, roughly 28% being singletons. These data were also reused for a study on T cells of mothers and their children.

Sequenced: blood. The receptors come from a woman aged 40 to 50 in good health. CDR3s include the opening cysteine and the closing phenylalanine or tryptophan. D genes are given only for firm matches. Only some rows state a clone size, as once, few, many or a class for expanded clones.

clone_size: few
d_call: .
j_call: TRBJ2-6
v_call: TRBV5-1
cdr3_aa: CASSSQGRGANVLTF
cdr3_nt: TGCGCCAGCAGCTCCCAGGGGAGGGGGGCCAACGTCCTGACTTTC

clone_size: few
d_call: TRBD2
j_call: TRBJ2-5
v_call: TRBV29-1
cdr3_aa: CSGRSGGASLNEQYF
cdr3_nt: TGCAGCGGCCGTAGCGGGGGGGCCTCCCTCAATGAGCAGTACTTC

clone_size: few
d_call: .
j_call: TRBJ2-7
v_call: TRBV12-3/TRBV12-4
cdr3_aa: CASSNLRGNYEQYF
cdr3_nt: TGTGCCAGCAGCAATCTCCGGGGGAACTACGAGCAGTACTTC

clone_size: .
d_call: .
j_call: TRBJ2-5
v_call: TRBV5-4
cdr3_aa: CASSFRDYQETQYF
cdr3_nt: TGTGCCAGCAGCTTTCGTGACTACCAAGAGACCCAGTACTTC

clone_size: .
d_call: .
j_call: TRBJ2-5
v_call: TRBV12-3/TRBV12-4
cdr3_aa: CASSLSLGAGMEVQYF
cdr3_nt: TGTGCCAGCAGTTTAAGTCTAGGGGCAGGGATGGAGGTCCAGTACTTC

clone_size: .
d_call: TRBD1
j_call: TRBJ2-3
v_call: TRBV4-2
cdr3_aa: CASSRATTGGADTRYF
cdr3_nt: TGTGCCAGCAGCCGCGCCACAACAGGGGGTGCAGATACGCGGTATTTT

clone_size: few
d_call: .
j_call: TRBJ2-3
v_call: TRBV5-1
cdr3_aa: CASSSAEVALGTDTQYF
cdr3_nt: TGCGCCAGCAGCTCCGCCGAAGTTGCACTGGGCACAGATACGCAGTATTTT

clone_size: many
d_call: .
j_call: TRBJ1-5
v_call: TRBV10-3
cdr3_aa: CAISESGGSNQPQHF
cdr3_nt: TGTGCCATCAGTGAGTCGGGGGGAAGCAATCAGCCCCAGCATTTT

clone_size: few
d_call: TRBD1
j_call: TRBJ2-7
v_call: TRBV15
cdr3_aa: CAASRDRGTGYEQYF
cdr3_nt: TGTGCCGCCAGCAGAGATCGGGGGACAGGGTACGAGCAGTACTTC

clone_size: .
d_call: .
j_call: TRBJ2-7
v_call: TRBV7-2
cdr3_aa: CASSLRASTSYEQYF
cdr3_nt: TGTGCCAGCAGCTTACGGGCCTCCACATCCTACGAGCAGTACTTC